The 18 T cell receptor beta chains in this list originate from one sample, sequenced in a study of spatial heterogeneity in lung cancer. Regarding the study as a whole: Within tumors, counts of expanded alpha and beta TCRs tracked tumor mutation counts.

TCRdb reanalysed the 5' RACE reads using MiXCR and keeps one entry per CDR3 protein. The sample yields 9,200 or so distinct CDR3 sequences, about 8.1% seen once. Time point indicated: sample taken at primary tumor resection. These receptors have no known antigen. Sequencing was performed on lung tumor tissue, taken at surgery. The receptors come from a male donor with early-stage non-small cell lung cancer.

This clonotype is categorized as medium-sized. The chain employs TRBV28 and TRBJ2-2; 9 bases map to TRBD1. The CDR3 is made up of 17 amino acids. V lost 5 bases to trimming and J lost 0 bases; unmatched junction nucleotides: 7. In germline, CDR1 is MDHEN, CDR2 SYDVKM. Here the CDR3 reads CASSRTGAPSNTGELFF. The CDR3 DNA reads as TGTGCCAGCAGTCGGACAGGGGCCCCCTCGAACACCGGGGAGCTGTTTTTT.

The sample holds many counts of this clonotype. The genes are TRBV5-1 and TRBJ1-1; D gene ambiguous. The V gene's germline CDR1 is SGHRS and CDR2 YFSETQ. CDR3 length equals 15 residues. V lost 1 base and J lost 6, with 16 bases in between. The CDR3 nucleotides read TGCGCCAGCAGCTTGAGGACGGCGGTCAATTCTGAAGCTTTCTTT. Amino acids: CASSLRTAVNSEAFF.

This clonotype appeared many times. The CDR3 protein is CASGTRGRGQETQYF. The CDR3 coding sequence is TGTGCCAGCGGAACGCGGGGTAGGGGTCAAGAGACCCAGTACTTC. This chain joins TRBV5-8 and TRBJ2-5; a possible D gene is TRBD2 (6 bases). The germline V and J ends were trimmed by 7 bases and 2 bases, with 18 bases remaining between them. The CDR3 length is 15 residues. CDR1 and CDR2 (germline): SGHTS, YDEGEE.

This clonotype was seen repeatedly, ten times or more. J is TRBJ1-5 and V is TRBV6-6; D possibly corresponds to TRBD1 (5 bases). CDR3 length: 14 amino acids. Trimming shortened V by 7 bases and J by 0 bases, and 10 bases separated the two germline ends. Germline CDR1 reads MNHNY; CDR2 reads SVGAGI (reference sequence). The DNA for the CDR3 is TGTGCCAGCATTCTACAGGATAGCAATCAGCCCCAGCATTTT. The encoded protein is CASILQDSNQPQHF.

This clonotype has ten or more counts. This rearrangement joins TRBV5-4 to TRBJ1-4, with 8 bases aligning to TRBD1. CDR3 length: 15 amino acids. Germline CDR1 is SGHNT and CDR2 is YYREEE (reference sequence). The ends lost 2 bases at V and 0 bases at J; junction bases unmatched: 0. The CDR3 nucleotides are TGTGCCAGCAGCTTACAGGGGGCAACTAATGAAAAACTGTTTTTT. It encodes CASSLQGATNEKLFF.

Many counts were recorded for this clonotype. The chain combines TRBV18 with TRBJ1-1; D gene unclear. The V and J ends lost 6 bases and 3 bases respectively, with 11 bases between them. Germline CDR1 is KGHSH and CDR2 is LQKENI. The CDR3 runs to 13 residues. The DNA for the CDR3 is TGTGCCAGCTCGGGTAGAGTAGACACTGAAGCTTTCTTT. Translated, it gives CASSGRVDTEAFF.

This clonotype was seen a handful of times. The J gene is TRBJ1-2, the V gene TRBV3-1; 8 positions match TRBD1. The germline gives CDR1 LGHDT, CDR2 YNNKEL (reference sequence). The CDR3 sequence is 16 residues long. V gave up 1 base and J gave up 2 bases; unmatched junction bases: 6. The CDR3, as DNA: TGTGCCAGCAGCCAAGCGTCGAGACAGGGGAACTATGGCTACACCTTC. Residues: CASSQASRQGNYGYTF. The full variable domain, rest sourced from reference TRBV3-1 and TRBJ1-2, is DTAVSQTPKYLVTQMGNDKSIKCEQNLGHDTMYWYKQDSKKFLKIMFSYNNKELIINETVPNRFSPKSPDKAHLNLHINSLELGDSAVYFCASSQASRQGNYGYTFGSGTRLTVV.

This clonotype ranks as medium-sized. The genes are TRBV5-1 and TRBJ2-5; D is possibly TRBD1 or TRBD2 (5 bases each). Germline V gene data show CDR1 as SGHRS and CDR2 as YFSETQ. Between the trimmed V and J ends, which lost 1 base and 4 bases, there was a span of 14 bases. The CDR3 runs 15 residues. Here the CDR3 DNA reads TGCGCCAGCAGCTTGACACAGGTCGGGGTAGAGACCCAGTACTTC. It encodes CASSLTQVGVETQYF.

J is TRBJ2-3 and V is TRBV12-3 or TRBV12-4, with 10 bases that match TRBD2. With V trimmed by 1 base and J by 6 bases, 10 bases remained unmatched. CDR3 size: 17 residues. CDR3 in DNA: TGTGCCAGCAGTTTAGAGAGGACTAGCGGAGCCAGGGATACGCAGTATTTT. It translates to CASSLERTSGARDTQYF.

There are many counts of this clonotype. CDR3 loop: CASSLETSGYNEQFF. As DNA, the CDR3 is TGCGCCAGCAGCTTGGAGACTAGCGGGTACAATGAGCAGTTCTTC. The chain links TRBV5-1 to TRBJ2-1; TRBD2 aligns across 10 bases. Germline trimming cut 0 bases from V and 4 bases from J; bases unmatched to any gene: 1. CDR1 is SGHRS and CDR2 is YFSETQ in the germline V gene. The CDR3 is 15 residues long.

Many counts were recorded for this clonotype. The genes are TRBV7-3 and TRBJ2-1, with a tentative D call TRBD2 (6 bases). The CDR3 loop spans 13 amino acids. V lost 8 bases and J 5 bases, leaving 13 bases between the germline ends. CDR1 and CDR2 from the germline V gene are SGHTA and FQGTGA. CDR3 in DNA: TGTGCCAGCGCAGCGGGCCTTAACAATGAGCAGTTCTTC. This translates into CASAAGLNNEQFF.

This clonotype was recorded at least ten times. The rearrangement joins TRBV20-1 to TRBJ1-5; perhaps TRBD1 as D (5 bases). Trimming cost V 1 base and J 5 bases, with 15 bases left between them. CDR3 size: 15 residues. CDR1 and CDR2 from the germline V gene are DFQATT and SNEGSKA (reference sequence). This CDR3 is CSARASTGTDQPQHF. The CDR3 region has the DNA TGCAGTGCTAGAGCATCGACGGGGACCGATCAGCCCCAGCATTTT.

J is TRBJ1-3 and V is TRBV9, with TRBD1 identical over 9 bases. V trimming: 2 bases; J trimming: 0 bases; junction bases outside the gene matches: 6. This CDR3 has 17 residues. Germline V gene lookup returns CDR1 SGDLS and CDR2 YYNGEE. The CDR3 region has the DNA TGTGCCAGCAGCGTCACTGGGACAGGGAGCTCTGGAAACACCATATATTTT. Its protein product is CASSVTGTGSSGNTIYF.

This clonotype was recorded a few times. V usage is TRBV5-1 and J usage is TRBJ1-4; 9 bases match TRBD1. Germline-derived CDR1 and CDR2 are SGHRS and YFSETQ. CDR3 length: 14 residues. V was pared by 4 bases and J by 12 bases, with 10 bases of the junction left unmatched. CDR3 bases: TGCGCCAGCAGCGTCCGGGACAGGGAAGGAGAACTGTTTTTT. Protein sequence: CASSVRDREGELFF.

This clonotype was detected ten times or more. V gene TRBV19 combines with J gene TRBJ1-2; 8 positions agree with TRBD1. V was pared by 6 bases and J by 6 bases, with 18 bases of the junction left unmatched. Germline lookup yields CDR1 LNHDA and CDR2 SQIVND (reference sequence). This CDR3 region has 17 residues. CDR3 DNA sequence: TGTGCCAGTAGACCCACAGGGGGTTGGGAAGCAAGGAATGGCTACACCTTC. Protein sequence: CASRPTGGWEARNGYTF.

This clonotype was found many times. Germline is not matched at one junction end, which may reflect a read error. This chain connects TRBV7-7 to TRBJ2-7; 10 bases agree with TRBD1. The CDR3 consists of 13 residues. Germline V CDR1 and CDR2: SSHAT, FNYEAQ (reference sequence). The CDR3 bases are TGTGCTAGCAGCCGGGACAGGGGCGACGAGCAGTACTTC. It specifies CASSRDRGDEQYF.

This clonotype is medium-sized within its sample. The chain joins TRBV2 to TRBJ2-2; 7 nucleotides match TRBD1. Germline V gene data show CDR1 as SNHLY and CDR2 as FYNNEI. Trimming took 6 bases from V and 1 from J; bases not matched to a gene: 5. This CDR3 is built from 15 residues. The CDR3 region has the DNA TGTGCCAGCAGGGAGACAGGGCTGAACACCGGGGAGCTGTTTTTT. Translated: CASRETGLNTGELFF.

This clonotype was found many times. The chain is built from TRBV20-1 and TRBJ2-1; 11 bases agree with TRBD2. The CDR3 has 14 amino acids. Germline-derived CDR1 and CDR2 are DFQATT and SNEGSKA (reference sequence). V lost 6 bases to trimming and J lost 2 bases; unmatched junction nucleotides: 3. CDR3 nucleotide sequence: TGCAGTGCCCCGGGACTAGCGGCCTACAATGAGCAGTTCTTC. Translated: CSAPGLAAYNEQFF.